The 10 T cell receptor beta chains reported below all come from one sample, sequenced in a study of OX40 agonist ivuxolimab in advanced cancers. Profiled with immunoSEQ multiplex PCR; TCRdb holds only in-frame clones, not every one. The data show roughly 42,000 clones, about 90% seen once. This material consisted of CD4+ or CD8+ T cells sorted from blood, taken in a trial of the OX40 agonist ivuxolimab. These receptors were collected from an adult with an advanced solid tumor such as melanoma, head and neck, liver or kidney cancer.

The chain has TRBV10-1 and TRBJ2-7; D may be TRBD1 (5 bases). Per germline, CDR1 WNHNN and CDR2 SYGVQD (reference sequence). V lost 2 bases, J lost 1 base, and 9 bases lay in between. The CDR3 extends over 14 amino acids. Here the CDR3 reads CASSEGDSSYEQYF. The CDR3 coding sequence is TGCGCCAGCAGTGAGGGAGACAGTTCCTACGAGCAGTACTTC.

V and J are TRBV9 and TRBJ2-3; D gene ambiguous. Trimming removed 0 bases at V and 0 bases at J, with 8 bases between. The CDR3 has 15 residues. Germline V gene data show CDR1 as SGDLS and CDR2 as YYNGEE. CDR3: CASSVGGRSTDTQYF. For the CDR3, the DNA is TGTGCCAGCAGCGTAGGGGGTAGGAGCACAGATACGCAGTATTTT.

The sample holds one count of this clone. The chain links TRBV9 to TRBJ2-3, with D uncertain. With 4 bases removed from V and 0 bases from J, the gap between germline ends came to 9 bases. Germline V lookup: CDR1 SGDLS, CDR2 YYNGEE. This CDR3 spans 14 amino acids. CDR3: CASSSPDSTDTQYF. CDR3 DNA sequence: TGTGCCAGCAGCTCCCCGGATAGCACAGATACGCAGTATTTT.

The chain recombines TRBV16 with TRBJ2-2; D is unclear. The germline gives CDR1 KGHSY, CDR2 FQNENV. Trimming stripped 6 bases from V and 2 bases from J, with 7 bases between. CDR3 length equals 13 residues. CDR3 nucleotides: TGTGCCAGCAGACAAAGTAACACCGGGGAGCTGTTTTTT. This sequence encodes CASRQSNTGELFF.

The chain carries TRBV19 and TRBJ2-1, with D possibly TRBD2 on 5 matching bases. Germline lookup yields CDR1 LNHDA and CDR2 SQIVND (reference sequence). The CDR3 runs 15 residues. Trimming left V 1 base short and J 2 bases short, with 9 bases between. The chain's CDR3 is CASSIVAGTYNEQFF. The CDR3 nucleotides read TGTGCCAGTAGTATAGTGGCGGGCACCTACAATGAGCAGTTCTTC.

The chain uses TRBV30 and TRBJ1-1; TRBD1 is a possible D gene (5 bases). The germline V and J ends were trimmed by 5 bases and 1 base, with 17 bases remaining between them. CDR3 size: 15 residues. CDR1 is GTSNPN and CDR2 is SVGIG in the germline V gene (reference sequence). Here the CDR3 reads CAWLRDPMENTEAFF. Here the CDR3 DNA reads TGTGCCTGGCTCCGGGACCCCATGGAGAACACTGAAGCTTTCTTT.

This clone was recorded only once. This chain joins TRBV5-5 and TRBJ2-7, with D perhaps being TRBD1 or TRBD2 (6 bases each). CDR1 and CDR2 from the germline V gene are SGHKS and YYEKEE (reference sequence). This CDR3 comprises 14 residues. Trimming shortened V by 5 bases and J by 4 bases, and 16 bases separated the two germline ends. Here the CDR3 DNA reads TGTGCCAGCAGTTCTGTTGGGGGGCTTTACGAGCAGTACTTC. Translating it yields CASSSVGGLYEQYF.

CDR3 DNA: TGTGCCAGTCGTCGAAGTTCTTCGTGGAATGAGCAGTTCTTC. Translating it yields CASRRSSSWNEQFF. The chain combines TRBV19 with TRBJ2-1; D gene uncertain. Germline lookup yields CDR1 LNHDA and CDR2 SQIVND (reference sequence). The germline V and J ends were trimmed by 8 bases and 7 bases, with 18 bases remaining between them. There are 14 residues in the CDR3.

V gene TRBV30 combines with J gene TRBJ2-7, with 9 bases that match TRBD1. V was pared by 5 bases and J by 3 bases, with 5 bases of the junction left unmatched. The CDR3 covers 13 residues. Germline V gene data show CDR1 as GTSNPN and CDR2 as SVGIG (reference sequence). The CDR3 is CAWLGTGHYEQYF. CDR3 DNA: TGTGCCTGGTTGGGGACAGGGCACTACGAGCAGTACTTC.

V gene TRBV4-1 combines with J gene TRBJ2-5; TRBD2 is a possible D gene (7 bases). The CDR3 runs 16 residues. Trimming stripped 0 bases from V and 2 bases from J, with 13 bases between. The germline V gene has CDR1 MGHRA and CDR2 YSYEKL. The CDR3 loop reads CASSQDGGASQETQYF. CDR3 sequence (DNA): TGCGCCAGCAGCCAAGATGGGGGGGCGAGTCAAGAGACCCAGTACTTC.